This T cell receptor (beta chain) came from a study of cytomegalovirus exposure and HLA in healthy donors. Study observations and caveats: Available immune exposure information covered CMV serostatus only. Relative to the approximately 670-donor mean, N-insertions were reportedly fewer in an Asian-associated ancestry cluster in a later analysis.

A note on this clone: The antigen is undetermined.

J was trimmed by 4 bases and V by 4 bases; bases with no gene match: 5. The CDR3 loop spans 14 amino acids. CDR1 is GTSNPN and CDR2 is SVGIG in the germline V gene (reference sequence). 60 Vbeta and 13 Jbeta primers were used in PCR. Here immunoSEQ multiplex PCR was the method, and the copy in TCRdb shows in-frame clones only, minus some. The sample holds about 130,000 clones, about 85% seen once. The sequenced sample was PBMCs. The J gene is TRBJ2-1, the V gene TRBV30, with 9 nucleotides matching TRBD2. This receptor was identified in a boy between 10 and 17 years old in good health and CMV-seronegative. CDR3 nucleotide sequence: TGTGCCTGGAATCCGGGACTAGCTTACAATGAGCAGTTCTTC. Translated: CAWNPGLAYNEQFF.